This T cell receptor (beta chain) was captured in a study of immune characterization of retroperitoneal liposarcoma. TCRdb fed the PCR reads into MiXCR, producing one record per CDR3 protein. The sample includes about 7,600 distinct CDR3 sequences, 43% of them seen just once. Unmatched junction bases numbered 4, after V lost 2 bases and J lost 4 bases. Germline-derived CDR1 and CDR2 are SGHVS and FNYEAQ. The CDR3 runs 15 residues. This clonotype was detected a few times. The chain carries TRBV7-6 and TRBJ2-3; 9 nucleotides line up with TRBD2. This TCR was recovered from a male donor with retroperitoneal liposarcoma. The sequencing input was tumor tissue. The CDR3 sequence: CASSLLAGSPDTQYF. The CDR3 DNA follows: TGTGCCAGCAGCTTACTAGCGGGGAGTCCAGATACGCAGTATTTT.